What follows describes a single T cell receptor beta chain. The sample is drawn from a study of blood T cell repertoires in COVID-19. The germline gives CDR1 SGDLS, CDR2 YYNGEE. The junction had 5 bases not matched to a gene; V was cut back by 4 bases and J by 3 bases. The length of the CDR3 is 15 residues. Cohort allocation depended upon clinical history that participants reported. Within 2 weeks before study entry, exposed participants met a COVID-19 case. The protocol was immunoSEQ multiplex PCR, while the TCRdb copy is restricted to in-frame clones and leaves out a portion. This sample has some 200,000 clones, with under 90% found just once.

The chain uses TRBV9 and TRBJ2-2; 8 nucleotides agree with TRBD1. The clonotype comes from a woman aged 45-65 years who had been exposed to COVID-19. Specimen: PBMCs or T cells enriched from blood (not recorded which). The CDR3 DNA reads as TGTGCCAGCAGCAGATCGACAGGGGACACCGGGGAGCTGTTTTTT. As protein: CASSRSTGDTGELFF.